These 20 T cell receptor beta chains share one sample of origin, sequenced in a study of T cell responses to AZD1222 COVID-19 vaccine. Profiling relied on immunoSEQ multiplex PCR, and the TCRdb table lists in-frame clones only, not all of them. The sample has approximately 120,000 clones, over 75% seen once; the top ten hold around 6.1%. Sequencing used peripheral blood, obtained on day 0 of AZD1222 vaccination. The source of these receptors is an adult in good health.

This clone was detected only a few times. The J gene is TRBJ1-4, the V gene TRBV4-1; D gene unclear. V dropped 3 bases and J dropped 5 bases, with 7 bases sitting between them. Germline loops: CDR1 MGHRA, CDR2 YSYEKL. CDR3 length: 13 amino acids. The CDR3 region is CASSHVGNEKLFF. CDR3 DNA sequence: TGCGCCAGCAGCCATGTGGGGAATGAAAAACTGTTTTTT.

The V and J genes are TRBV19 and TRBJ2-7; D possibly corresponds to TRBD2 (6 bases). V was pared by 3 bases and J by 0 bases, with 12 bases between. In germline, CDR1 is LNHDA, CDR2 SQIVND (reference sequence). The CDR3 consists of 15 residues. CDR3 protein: CASSIGAGSSYEQYF. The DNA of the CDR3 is TGTGCCAGTAGTATTGGTGCCGGGAGCTCCTACGAGCAGTACTTC.

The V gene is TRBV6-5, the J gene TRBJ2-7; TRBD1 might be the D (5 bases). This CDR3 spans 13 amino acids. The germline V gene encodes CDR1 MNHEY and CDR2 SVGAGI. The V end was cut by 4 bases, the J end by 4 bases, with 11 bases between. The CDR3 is CASSSRQPYEQYF. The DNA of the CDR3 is TGTGCCAGCAGTTCCCGACAGCCATACGAGCAGTACTTC.

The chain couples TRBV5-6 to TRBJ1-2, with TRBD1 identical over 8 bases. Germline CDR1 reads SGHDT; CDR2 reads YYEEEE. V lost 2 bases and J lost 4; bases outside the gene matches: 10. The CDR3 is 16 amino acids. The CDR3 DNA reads TGTGCCAGCAGCTTTTCTCCAGGGGGCTCTACCTATGGCTACACCTTC. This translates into CASSFSPGGSTYGYTF.

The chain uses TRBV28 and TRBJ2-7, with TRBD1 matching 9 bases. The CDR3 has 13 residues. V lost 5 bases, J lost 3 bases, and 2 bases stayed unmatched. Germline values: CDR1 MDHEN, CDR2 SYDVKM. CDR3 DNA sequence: TGTGCCAGCAGTACAGGGGGCGGCTACGAGCAGTACTTC. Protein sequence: CASSTGGGYEQYF.

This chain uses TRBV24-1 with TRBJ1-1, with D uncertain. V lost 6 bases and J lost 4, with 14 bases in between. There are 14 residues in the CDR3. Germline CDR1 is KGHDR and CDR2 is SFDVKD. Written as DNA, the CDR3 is TGTGCCACCAGTCCGAGGGAAGAGAGCACTGAAGCTTTCTTT. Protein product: CATSPREESTEAFF.

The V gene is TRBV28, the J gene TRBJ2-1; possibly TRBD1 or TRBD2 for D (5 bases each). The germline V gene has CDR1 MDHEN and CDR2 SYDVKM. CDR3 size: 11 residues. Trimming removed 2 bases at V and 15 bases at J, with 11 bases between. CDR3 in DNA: TGTGCCAGCAGTTTAGGGGGATGGCGGTTCTTC. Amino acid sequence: CASSLGGWRFF.

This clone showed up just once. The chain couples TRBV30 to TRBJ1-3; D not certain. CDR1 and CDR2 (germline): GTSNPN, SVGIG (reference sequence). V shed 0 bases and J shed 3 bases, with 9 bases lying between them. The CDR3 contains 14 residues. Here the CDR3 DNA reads TGTGCCTGGAGTGTGTCGATGATTGGAAACACCATATATTTT. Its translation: CAWSVSMIGNTIYF.

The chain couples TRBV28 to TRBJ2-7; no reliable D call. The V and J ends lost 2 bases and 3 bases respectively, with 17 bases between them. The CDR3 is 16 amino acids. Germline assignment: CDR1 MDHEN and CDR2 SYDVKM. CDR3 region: CASSLRNRNRFYEQYF. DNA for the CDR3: TGTGCCAGCAGTTTAAGGAATCGGAACAGATTCTACGAGCAGTACTTC.

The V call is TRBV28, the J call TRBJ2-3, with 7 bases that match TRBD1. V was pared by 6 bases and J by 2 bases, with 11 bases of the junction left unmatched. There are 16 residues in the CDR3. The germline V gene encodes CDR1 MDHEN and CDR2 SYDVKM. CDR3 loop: CASSGEPGQATDTQYF. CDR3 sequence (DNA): TGTGCCAGCAGCGGGGAGCCAGGACAGGCCACAGATACGCAGTATTTT.

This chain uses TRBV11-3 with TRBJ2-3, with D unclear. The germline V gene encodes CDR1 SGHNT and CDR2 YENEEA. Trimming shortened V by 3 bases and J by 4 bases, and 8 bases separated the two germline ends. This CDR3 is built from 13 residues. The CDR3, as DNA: TGTGCCAGCAGCTTGGAACGCCCAGATACGCAGTATTTT. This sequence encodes CASSLERPDTQYF.

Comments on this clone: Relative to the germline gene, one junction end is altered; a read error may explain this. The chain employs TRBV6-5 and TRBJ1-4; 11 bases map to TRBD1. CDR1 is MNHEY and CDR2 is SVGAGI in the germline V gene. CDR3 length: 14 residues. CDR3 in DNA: TGTGCCAGCACCGAGGGGACAGGGGGAAAAAAGCTGTTTTTT. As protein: CASTEGTGGKKLFF.

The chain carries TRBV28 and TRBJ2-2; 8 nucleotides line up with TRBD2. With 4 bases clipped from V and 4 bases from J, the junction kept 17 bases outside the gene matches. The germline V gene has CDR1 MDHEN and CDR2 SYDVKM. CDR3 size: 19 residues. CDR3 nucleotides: TGTGCCAGCAGTTGGATAAGAACCACCGGGACTAGTCCCACCGGGGAGCTGTTTTTT. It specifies CASSWIRTTGTSPTGELFF.

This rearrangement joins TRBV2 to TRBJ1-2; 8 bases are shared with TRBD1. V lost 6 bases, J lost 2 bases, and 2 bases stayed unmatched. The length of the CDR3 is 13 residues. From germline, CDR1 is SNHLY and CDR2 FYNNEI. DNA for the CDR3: TGTGCCAGCAGGGGGGACAGGAACTATGGCTACACCTTC. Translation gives CASRGDRNYGYTF.

CDR3 coding DNA: TGTGCCAGCAGCTTAACTGGGACCTATGGCTACACCTTC. Translated, it gives CASSLTGTYGYTF. The rearrangement joins TRBV7-3 to TRBJ1-2; possible D gene TRBD1, 5 bases. Per the germline V gene, CDR1 is SGHTA and CDR2 is FQGTGA. The V end was cut by 0 bases, the J end by 4 bases, with 6 bases between. This CDR3 has 13 amino acids.

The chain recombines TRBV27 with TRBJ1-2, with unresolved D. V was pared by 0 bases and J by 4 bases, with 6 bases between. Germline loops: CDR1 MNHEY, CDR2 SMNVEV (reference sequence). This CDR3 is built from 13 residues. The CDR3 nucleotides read TGTGCCAGCAGTTTATCGGCAGGCTATGGCTACACCTTC. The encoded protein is CASSLSAGYGYTF.

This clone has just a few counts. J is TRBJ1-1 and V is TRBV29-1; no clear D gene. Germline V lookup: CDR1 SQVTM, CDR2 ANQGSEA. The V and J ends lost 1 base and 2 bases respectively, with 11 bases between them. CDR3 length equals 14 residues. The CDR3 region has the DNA TGCAGCGTTGAAGTGGTCCAGATAAACACTGAAGCTTTCTTT. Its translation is CSVEVVQINTEAFF.

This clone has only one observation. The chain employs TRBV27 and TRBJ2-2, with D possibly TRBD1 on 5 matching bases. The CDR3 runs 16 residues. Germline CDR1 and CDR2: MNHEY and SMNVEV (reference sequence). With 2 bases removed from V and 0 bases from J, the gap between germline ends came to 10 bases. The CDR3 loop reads CASSLTRAPNTGELFF. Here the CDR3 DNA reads TGTGCCAGCAGTTTAACCAGGGCCCCGAACACCGGGGAGCTGTTTTTT.

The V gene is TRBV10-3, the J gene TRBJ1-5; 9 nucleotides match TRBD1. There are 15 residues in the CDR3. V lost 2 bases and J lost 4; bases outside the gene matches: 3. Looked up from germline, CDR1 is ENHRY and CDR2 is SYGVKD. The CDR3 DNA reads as TGTGCCATCAGTGAGAGTGGGACAGGGAATCAGCCCCAGCATTTT. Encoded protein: CAISESGTGNQPQHF.

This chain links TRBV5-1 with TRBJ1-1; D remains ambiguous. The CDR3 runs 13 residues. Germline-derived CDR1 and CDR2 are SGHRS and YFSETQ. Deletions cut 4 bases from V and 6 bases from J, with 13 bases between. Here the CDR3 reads CASSPSPGSEAFF. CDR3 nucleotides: TGCGCCAGCAGCCCGAGCCCGGGCTCTGAAGCTTTCTTT.